This T cell receptor beta chain originates from a study of blood T cells in healthy people across ages. A few counts support this clonotype. Its antigen remains unidentified. The germline gives CDR1 SEHNR, CDR2 FQNEAQ (reference sequence). The germline V and J ends were trimmed by 1 base and 5 bases, with 15 bases remaining between them. This CDR3 contains 15 residues. Study results and limitations: PBMCs that were unsorted prevented a conclusive naive versus antigen-experienced comparison.

Sample-barcoded 5' priming and a J-beta primer mix drove a second PCR of roughly 6 to 12 cycles. Each CDR3 protein gets one entry after TCRdb re-called the 5' RACE reads with MiXCR. The data show about 800,000 distinct CDR3 sequences, 20% to 30% seen once. The sample also formed part of further work on T cells of mothers and their children.

This sequence joins TRBV7-9 and TRBJ2-7; unclear D gene. Input material: blood. The clonotype originates from a boy between 10 and 17 years old in good health. The CDR3 protein is CASSLGFFGTDEQYF. CDR3 bases: TGTGCCAGCAGCTTAGGATTCTTCGGAACCGACGAGCAGTACTTC.